This record concerns one TCR beta chain sequence. In the authors' methods: The assay estimated nucleated cells by amplifying reference gene primers. TCRdb keeps only in-frame clones here, not all; method: immunoSEQ multiplex PCR. V and J calls and clone size are copied from that table; D and trimming were computed from the DNA. The sample yields 60,000 to 70,000 clones, approximately 90% seen once. The data stem from a study of blood T cell repertoires in COVID-19. Study at large: Some COVID-19 samples were acute and others convalescent; all came from the United States, Italy and Spain. T cells, B-cell-depleted T cells, or PBMCs supplied cDNA or gDNA.

Germline V gene data show CDR1 as LGHDT and CDR2 as YNNKEL (reference sequence). V was cut by 1 base and J by 0 bases, with 3 bases left in between. This CDR3 has 13 amino acids. The source is a human donor in a cohort sampled during active COVID-19. The J gene is TRBJ1-1, the V gene TRBV3-1 (or the pseudogene TRBV3-2); D uncertain. The sample consisted of peripheral blood. In nucleotides, the CDR3 is TGTGCCAGCAGCCAAGGCGTGAACACTGAAGCTTTCTTT. Residues: CASSQGVNTEAFF.